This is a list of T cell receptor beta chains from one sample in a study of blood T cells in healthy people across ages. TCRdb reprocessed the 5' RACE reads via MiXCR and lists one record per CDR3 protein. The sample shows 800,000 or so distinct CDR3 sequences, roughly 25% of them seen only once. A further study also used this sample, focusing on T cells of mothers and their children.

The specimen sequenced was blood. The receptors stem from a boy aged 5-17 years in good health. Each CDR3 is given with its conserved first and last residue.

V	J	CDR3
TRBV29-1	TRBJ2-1	CSVEGPPHNEQFF
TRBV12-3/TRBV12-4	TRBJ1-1	CASKRGASTEAFF
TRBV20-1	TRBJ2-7	CSANPYSVPDEQYF
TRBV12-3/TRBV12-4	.	CASSNRGLGYEQYF
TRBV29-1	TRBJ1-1	CSVEGGGNTEAFF
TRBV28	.	CASSVPGTSAHEQFF
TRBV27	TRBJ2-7	CASSVHPVGNEQYF
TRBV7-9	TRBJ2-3	CASSLTGGELDTQYF
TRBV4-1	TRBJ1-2	CASSPGGGYYGYTF
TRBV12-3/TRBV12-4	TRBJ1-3	CASSLGGHGNTIYF
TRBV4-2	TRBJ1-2	CASSQDEKTATPNYGYTF
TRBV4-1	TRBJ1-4	CASSQDGGEKLFF
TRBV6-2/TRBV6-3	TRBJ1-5	CASSQGPGQHF
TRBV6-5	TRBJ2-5	CASSYSQKGETQYF
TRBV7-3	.	CASSDWGTRDEQFF
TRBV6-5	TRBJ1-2	CASSYSKDGYGYTF
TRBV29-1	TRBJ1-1	CSVVSGQGDTKAFF
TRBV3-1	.	CASSRAGAYYEQYF
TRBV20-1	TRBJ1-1	CSARDWSTLNTEAFF
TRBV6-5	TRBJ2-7	CASSPRTLTYEQYF
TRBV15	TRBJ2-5	CATSRDFYPEETQYF
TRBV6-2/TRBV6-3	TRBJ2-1	CASRDGWETYNEQFF
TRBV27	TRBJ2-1	CASRDGQGSSNEQFF
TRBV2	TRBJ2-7	CASSEGGQTYEQYF
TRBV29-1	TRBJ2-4	CSVELEEVAKNIQYF
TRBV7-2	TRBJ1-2	CASSLDGPANYGYTF
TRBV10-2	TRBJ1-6	CASSSGQGYNSPLHF
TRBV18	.	CASSPGEGREQYF
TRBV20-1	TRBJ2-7	CSARMDRGKYEQYF
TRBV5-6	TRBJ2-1	CASSLNLLATNEQFF
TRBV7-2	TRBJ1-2	CASSLVGESGYTF
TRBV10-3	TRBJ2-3	CAISEPADTQYF
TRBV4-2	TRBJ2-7	CASSQGGTGDYEQYF
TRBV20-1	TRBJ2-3	CSAQSMASGGVDTQYF
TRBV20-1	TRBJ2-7	CSASTQLSYEQYF
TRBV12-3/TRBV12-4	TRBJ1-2	CASSLGGSYTF
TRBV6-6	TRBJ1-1	CASSDTGGPATEAFF
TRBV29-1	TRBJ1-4	CSGGGFGKLFF
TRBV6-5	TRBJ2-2	CASSYSDRRNTGELFF
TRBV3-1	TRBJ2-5	CASSQRYVGEETQYF
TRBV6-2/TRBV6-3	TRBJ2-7	CASSYRGTEQDAYEQYF
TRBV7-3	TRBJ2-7	CASSLSPLAYEQYF